This T cell receptor (beta chain) was captured by sequencing in a study of T cell changes during pregnancy in multiple sclerosis. This CDR3 spans 15 amino acids. CDR1 and CDR2 from the germline V gene are SGHAT and FQNNGV. V was clipped by 5 bases and J by 2 bases; unmatched bases: 6. Produced via immunoSEQ multiplex PCR; TCRdb's table is partial and in-frame only. The table has roughly 70,000 clones, almost 95% seen once. V is TRBV11-2 and J is TRBJ1-2; 9 bases line up with TRBD1. The specimen was peripheral blood, collected in the third trimester of pregnancy. This clonotype was sampled from a female donor in good health, enrolled as a control in a pregnancy study. CDR3 loop: CASSLGTGPNYGYTF. Here the CDR3 DNA reads TGTGCCAGCAGCCTCGGGACAGGGCCCAACTATGGCTACACCTTC.